A selection of T cell receptor beta chains follows, all from one sample in a study of blood T cell repertoires in COVID-19. Using immunoSEQ multiplex PCR, the repertoire was profiled, and TCRdb retains in-frame clones only, with some absent. The table records about 140,000 clones, 77% of them present only once. Sample: peripheral blood. Receptor source: a woman between 50 and 59 years old with active or convalescent COVID-19. Each CDR3 is given with its conserved first and last residue. D genes are given only for firm matches. Clone size is stated in some rows and not others, as once, few, many or a class when expanded.

TRBJ1-3 | TRBV18 | NA | NA | TGTGCCAGCTCACCACCAGGGAGGAACTCTGGAAACACCATATATTTT | CASSPPGRNSGNTIYF
TRBJ1-5 | TRBV3-1/TRBV3-2 | NA | NA | TGTGCCAGCAGCCAAAGGTTTCAGGGTACGGGCAATCAGCCCCAGCATTTT | CASSQRFQGTGNQPQHF
TRBJ2-7 | TRBV18 | NA | NA | TGTGCCAGCTCACCAACAATAGACAGCTCCTACGAGCAGTACTTC | CASSPTIDSSYEQYF
TRBJ2-3 | TRBV11-2 | NA | NA | TGTGCCAGCAGCTTCCCGGGCACAGATACGCAGTATTTT | CASSFPGTDTQYF
TRBJ2-6 | TRBV9 | NA | NA | TGTGCCAGCAGCGTAGGGGGGGCTGGGGCCAACGTCCTGACTTTC | CASSVGGAGANVLTF
TRBJ2-1 | TRBV7-8 | NA | NA | TGTGCCAGCAGCTTAGTATCTGGGAGCTCCTACAATGAGCAGTTCTTC | CASSLVSGSSYNEQFF
TRBJ2-3 | TRBV6-2/TRBV6-3 | NA | TRBD2 | TGTGCCAGCAGTCTCTGGGCCCCCGGGACTAGCGTTGCAGATACGCAGTATTTT | CASSLWAPGTSVADTQYF
TRBJ1-2 | TRBV9 | NA | NA | TGTGCCAGCAGCACGGACACAGCTAACTATGGCTACACCTTC | CASSTDTANYGYTF
TRBJ1-2 | TRBV4-3 | NA | NA | TGCGCCAGCAGCCAGCAGACGACAGGCATCTATGGCTACACCTTC | CASSQQTTGIYGYTF
TRBJ1-4 | TRBV4-3 | NA | NA | TGCGCCAGCAGCCAAGATATAGGGCAGGGGCTTGAAAAACTGTTTTTT | CASSQDIGQGLEKLFF
TRBJ2-3 | TRBV5-1 | NA | TRBD2 | TGCGCCAGCAGCTTGTCCCAGGGAGCGGGGGGGCGAGATACGCAGTATTTT | CASSLSQGAGGRDTQYF
TRBJ2-3 | TRBV9 | NA | TRBD2 | TGTGCCAGCAGCGAGAGGAGCGGGGGGGCCAGAGATACGCAGTATTTT | CASSERSGGARDTQYF
TRBJ2-3 | TRBV9 | NA | TRBD2 | TGTGCCAGCAGCGTAGAGAGCGGGGGGGTGACAGATACGCAGTATTTT | CASSVESGGVTDTQYF
TRBJ2-5 | TRBV2 | NA | TRBD1 | TGTGCCAGCAGTGGGCGACAGGGAGAGACCCAGTACTTC | CASSGRQGETQYF
TRBJ1-2 | TRBV14 | NA | NA | TGTGCCAGCAGCCAAAGCCTGCAGGCCCTCTATGGCTACACCTTC | CASSQSLQALYGYTF
TRBJ2-3 | TRBV15 | NA | NA | TGTGCCACCAGCAGGGAGCAACCTGCGGATACGCAGTATTTT | CATSREQPADTQYF
TRBJ2-2 | TRBV29-1 | NA | TRBD2 | TGCAGCGTCCGACTAGCGGGAGCCGGGGAGCTGTTTTTT | CSVRLAGAGELFF
TRBJ2-1 | TRBV7-2 | NA | TRBD2 | TGTGCCAGCAGCTCTGGACTAGCGGGATTTGAGCAGTTCTTC | CASSSGLAGFEQFF
TRBJ1-1 | TRBV6-5 | NA | NA | TGTGCCAGCAGTACACTGAACACTGAAGCTTTCTTT | CASSTLNTEAFF
TRBJ2-7 | TRBV6-4 | NA | TRBD2 | TGTGCCAGCAGTGACCGGGGGGATATCTCCTACGAGCAGTACTTC | CASSDRGDISYEQYF
TRBJ1-4 | TRBV3-1/TRBV3-2 | NA | NA | TGTGCCAGCAGCCCCACAACAGCTAATGAAAAACTGTTTTTT | CASSPTTANEKLFF
TRBJ1-5 | TRBV28 | NA | NA | TGTGCCAGCCGGGGGGGTAGGCATCAGCCCCAGCATTTT | CASRGGRHQPQHF
TRBJ2-1 | TRBV29-1 | NA | TRBD2 | TGCAGCGTTTCGACTAGCGGATCCTACAATGAGCAGTTCTTC | CSVSTSGSYNEQFF
TRBJ2-5 | TRBV11-2 | few | NA | TGTGCCAGCAGCTTAGGACAGCCTGGGGAGACCCAGTACTTC | CASSLGQPGETQYF
TRBJ2-5 | TRBV2 | NA | NA | TGTGCCAGCAGTGAATCAGGCTCGGAGACCCAGTACTTC | CASSESGSETQYF
TRBJ2-1 | TRBV28 | NA | NA | TGTGCCAGCAGGACCCTCCAGAGGGATAATGAGCAGTTCTTC | CASRTLQRDNEQFF
TRBJ2-3 | TRBV3-1/TRBV3-2 | NA | NA | TGTGCCAGCAGCCAAGGACTCGGGATTTTTAGCACAGATACGCAGTATTTT | CASSQGLGIFSTDTQYF
TRBJ1-6 | TRBV7-8 | few | NA | TGTGCCAGCAGCTTATCAAGGGGGATTGGTAATTCACCCCTCCACTTT | CASSLSRGIGNSPLHF
TRBJ1-3 | TRBV18 | few | NA | TGTGCCAGCTCACCATCTATCCCGGGATCTTCTACCACCATATATTTT | CASSPSIPGSSTTIYF
TRBJ2-3 | TRBV7-9 | many | NA | TGTGCCAGCAGCGTGACGGCTTCCGGGGGTACGCAGTATTTT | CASSVTASGGTQYF
TRBJ1-2 | TRBV7-9 | NA | TRBD1 | TGTGCCAGCAGCTTCCCCAGGAGGACAGGGGGCGATGGCTACACCTTC | CASSFPRRTGGDGYTF
TRBJ1-1 | TRBV20-1 | NA | TRBD1 | TGCAGTGCTAGTGGGGACAGATATAACACTGAAGCTTTCTTT | CSASGDRYNTEAFF
TRBJ2-7 | TRBV7-6 | many | NA | TGTGCCAGCAGCTTAGAACTAGCCTACGAGCAGTACTTC | CASSLELAYEQYF
TRBJ1-5 | TRBV5-4 | NA | NA | TGTGCCAGCAGGTCAGATCAGCCCCAGCATTTT | CASRSDQPQHF
TRBJ2-7 | TRBV3-1/TRBV3-2 | NA | TRBD2 | TGTGCCAGCAGCCTGGGCGGGAGGGCCTACGAGCAGTACTTC | CASSLGGRAYEQYF
TRBJ1-2 | TRBV7-8 | NA | TRBD1 | TGTGCCAGCAGCCCGGGCCTAGGGGGCGGCTACACCTTC | CASSPGLGGGYTF
TRBJ2-1 | TRBV4-1 | few | NA | TGCGCCAGCAGCCAGGGGACTGGGGCGGTTGGGGCTTACAATGAGCAGTTCTTC | CASSQGTGAVGAYNEQFF
TRBJ1-1 | TRBV18 | NA | TRBD1 | TGTGCCAGCTCACCGGGGACAGGGGGGAACACTGAAGCTTTCTTT | CASSPGTGGNTEAFF
TRBJ1-5 | TRBV9 | NA | NA | TGTGCCAGCAGCGTAAACGACGAGACATATCAGCCCCAGCATTTT | CASSVNDETYQPQHF
TRBJ1-1 | TRBV3-1/TRBV3-2 | NA | TRBD1 | TGTGCCAGCAGCCCCGTCGACAGGGCAACAGAAGCTTTCTTT | CASSPVDRATEAFF
TRBJ2-2 | TRBV19 | few | NA | TGTGCCAGTAGTATCGGGGGCGGGAGAGACACCGGGGAGCTGTTTTTT | CASSIGGGRDTGELFF
TRBJ1-5 | TRBV4-2 | few | NA | TGTGCCAGCAGCCAAAGACAGGAGAATCAGCCCCAGCATTTT | CASSQRQENQPQHF
TRBJ1-1 | TRBV5-6 | NA | NA | TGTGCCAGCAGCTTGACAGGGTTTCGTACTGAAGCTTTCTTT | CASSLTGFRTEAFF
TRBJ2-1 | TRBV3-1/TRBV3-2 | NA | NA | TGTGCCCAAACTGGGGGGAAGAATGAGCAGTTCTTC | CAQTGGKNEQFF
TRBJ2-7 | TRBV18 | few | TRBD1 | TGTGCCAGCTCACCTCAGGGGGCACCCTACGAGCAGTACTTC | CASSPQGAPYEQYF
TRBJ2-7 | TRBV14 | once | TRBD1 | TGTGCCAGCAGCCAAGAGGGGACAGTCCGTACGAAAACGTACTTC | CASSQEGTVRTKTYF
TRBJ1-3 | TRBV7-2 | NA | NA | TGTGCCAGCAGCTTAGTTCTCGACCAGCGGGGCACCATATATTTT | CASSLVLDQRGTIYF
TRBJ1-5 | TRBV5-4 | few | NA | TGTGCCAGCAGCTTTCGGTCGGACACTCCCCGAACGCATCAGCCCCAGCATTTT | CASSFRSDTPRTHQPQHF
TRBJ1-4 | TRBV13 | NA | NA | TGTGCCAGCAGCTTAGGCGGGCGGGGTTCCGAAAAACTGTTTTTT | CASSLGGRGSEKLFF
TRBJ1-1 | TRBV6-4 | NA | TRBD1 | TGTGCCAGCAGTCAACAGGGGGACACTGAAGCTTTCTTT | CASSQQGDTEAFF
TRBJ1-5 | TRBV6-5 | NA | NA | TGTGCCAGCAGTCCTCAGGGGTCTGGGCCCCAGCATTTT | CASSPQGSGPQHF
TRBJ2-1 | TRBV2 | NA | NA | TGTGCCAGCAGTGAAATCCGTTCCTACAATGAGCAGTTCTTC | CASSEIRSYNEQFF
TRBJ1-6 | TRBV30 | NA | NA | TGTGCCTGGAGCCGAGAAGGGGCACCCCTCCACTTT | CAWSREGAPLHF
TRBJ2-6 | TRBV29-1 | NA | TRBD1 | TGCAGCGTTGCGGGGACAGCCTCTGGGGCCAACGTCCTGACTTTC | CSVAGTASGANVLTF
TRBJ2-5 | TRBV28 | NA | TRBD1 | TGTGCCAGCAGCAGGCCGGACAGGGACCAAGAGACCCAGTACTTC | CASSRPDRDQETQYF
TRBJ2-7 | TRBV18 | NA | TRBD1 | TGTGCCAGCTCAACAGACAGGGGCGAGCAGTACTTC | CASSTDRGEQYF
TRBJ2-6 | TRBV29-1 | NA | NA | TGCAGCGCCACAGGGACTGGGGCCAACGTCCTGACTTTC | CSATGTGANVLTF
TRBJ1-1 | TRBV10-3 | NA | NA | TGTGCCAACCCGGAGCAGGGGCCTTTTCTACGGAACACTGAAGCTTTCTTT | CANPEQGPFLRNTEAFF